This TCR beta chain was obtained from a study of early T cells in non-severe SARS-CoV-2 infection. At the level of the study: The input, bulk RNA from unsorted whole blood, was sequenced, and chains were unpaired.

Researchers tagged individual cDNA molecules with unique molecular identifiers. MiXCR, run by TCRdb on the 5' RACE reads, gives a single entry per CDR3 protein. The sample contains approximately 89,000 distinct CDR3 sequences, about 14% of which appear only once. Germline V gene sequence: CDR1 SGHTA, CDR2 FQGTGA. The CDR3 contains 13 residues. Trimming cost V 3 bases and J 5 bases; bases outside gene matches: 3. This clonotype was detected ten times or more. Its antigen is undetermined. Broader study findings: A preference for anti-spike CD8 responses marked VDJdb matching, which missed private and CD4 specificities.

The TCR sequence derives from an adult who was a healthcare worker with PCR-confirmed SARS-CoV-2 infection or an uninfected control (not recorded which). V gene TRBV7-3 combines with J gene TRBJ2-7; TRBD2 matches at 8 bases. The sample taken for sequencing was whole blood. CDR3 protein: CASSFRAGDEQYF. Written as DNA, the CDR3 is TGTGCCAGCAGCTTCCGAGCGGGGGACGAGCAGTACTTC.